The following is a TCR beta chain sequence with its context. Method: immunoSEQ multiplex PCR; TCRdb's copy keeps in-frame clones and lacks some. This table has fewer than 200,000 clones, 80% to 90% appearing once. This sample is drawn from a study of T cell responses to AZD1222 COVID-19 vaccine. The V gene's germline CDR1 is SQVTM and CDR2 ANQGSEA. V lost 3 bases to trimming and J lost 3 bases, with 13 bases between them. This CDR3 is built from 14 residues. This clonotype was obtained from an adult who received the MenACWY meningococcal vaccine as a control. The V and J genes are TRBV29-1 and TRBJ2-3; weak D call: TRBD1 (6 bases). Specimen: peripheral blood, collected 28 days after the second dose of the MenACWY control vaccine. In DNA, the CDR3 is TGCAGCGTTGATGCAGGGGTAATTACAGATACGCAGTATTTT. Amino acids: CSVDAGVITDTQYF.